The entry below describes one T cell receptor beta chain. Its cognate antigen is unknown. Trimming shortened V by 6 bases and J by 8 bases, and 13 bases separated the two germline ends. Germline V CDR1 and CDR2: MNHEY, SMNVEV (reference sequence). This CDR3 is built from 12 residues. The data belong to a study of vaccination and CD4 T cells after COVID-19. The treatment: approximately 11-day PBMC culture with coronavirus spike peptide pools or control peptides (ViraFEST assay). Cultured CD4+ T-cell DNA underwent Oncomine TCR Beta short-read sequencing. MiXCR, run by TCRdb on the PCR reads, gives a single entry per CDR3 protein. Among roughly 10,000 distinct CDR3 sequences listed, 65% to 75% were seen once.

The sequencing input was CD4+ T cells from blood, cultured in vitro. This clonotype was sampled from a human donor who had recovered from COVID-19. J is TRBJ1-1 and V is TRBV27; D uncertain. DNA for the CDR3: TGTGCCAGCAGCCCCGCGTCGTTCGAAGCTTTCTTT. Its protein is CASSPASFEAFF.